This entry features one T cell receptor beta chain sequence. J lost 9 bases, V lost 4 bases, and 7 bases had no gene match. CDR3 length equals 15 residues. The germline gives CDR1 SGHTA, CDR2 FQGTGA. Per the original data handling: It was from reference gene primer amplification that nucleated cell counts were estimated. TCRdb's table, derived via immunoSEQ multiplex PCR, lists solely in-frame clones and lacks some. D and trimming were read from the DNA, whereas the V and J calls and clone size are those reported in that table. The table includes 160,000 or so clones, around 80% detected once. The data originate from a study of blood T cell repertoires in COVID-19. The overall study: COVID-19 samples from acute and convalescent phases originated in the United States, Italy and Spain. The cDNA or gDNA used as material had been derived from T cells, B-cell-depleted T cells, or PBMCs.

The chain is built from TRBV7-3 and TRBJ2-1; 12 positions agree with TRBD1. The sequencing input was peripheral blood. This sequence originates from an elderly woman with acute or convalescent COVID-19. The CDR3 here is CASSSGTGGLAEQFF. Written as DNA, the CDR3 is TGTGCCAGCAGCTCCGGGACAGGGGGCCTGGCTGAGCAGTTCTTC.